The clone carrying this T cell receptor beta chain was observed a handful of times. The data derive from a study of identical twins. CDR1 is SGHAT, CDR2 FQNNGV, per germline. Trimming removed 0 bases at V and 3 bases at J, with 11 bases between. The CDR3 loop spans 15 amino acids. One entry per CDR3 protein, called by TCRdb with MiXCR from the 5' RACE reads. The sample holds approximately 600,000 distinct CDR3 sequences, nearly 10% seen once. These data were also filed under a second study, of yellow fever vaccine responses in identical twins.

The sequence derives from a woman aged 18-29 years in good health. The chain employs TRBV11-2 and TRBJ2-5, with D unresolved. The sample consisted of PBMCs. This CDR3 reads CASSLDGVGKETQYF. CDR3 DNA sequence: TGTGCCAGCAGCTTAGATGGGGTAGGGAAAGAGACCCAGTACTTC. The whole variable domain, filled in from reference TRBV11-2 and TRBJ2-5, reads EAGVAQSPRYKIIEKRQSVAFWCNPISGHATLYWYQQILGQGPKLLIQFQNNGVVDDSQLPKDRFSAERLKGVDSTLKIQPAKLEDSAVYLCASSLDGVGKETQYFGPGTRLLVL.